The next 25 T cell receptor beta chains were all read from a single sample in a study of T cells in Graves' hyperthyroidism and ophthalmopathy (dated by TCRdb to between 2018 and 2021). Library preparation was by multiplex PCR. The sample was run on an Illumina HiSeq 2000. Amplification of TCR beta CDR3 regions was carried out from RNA transcripts. A first-round RT-PCR of the TCR CDR3 used the HTBI primer set with the Qiagen OneStep RT-PCR kit. TCRdb trimmed the raw reads at Q25, called clones with MiXCR and kept productive beta chains. Rows are combined by CDR3 protein, so each entry shows the most common genes and DNA. Counted in this sample were about 520,000 distinct CDR3 sequences; roughly a quarter of them appeared once. Roughly 12% of the sample is taken by the ten largest. The sequenced sample was blood. Every receptor here comes from a woman aged 25-40 years with Graves' ophthalmopathy.

V usage is TRBV28 and J usage is TRBJ2-7, with 9 bases fitting TRBD2. The length of the CDR3 is 17 residues. V lost 2 bases, J lost 1 base, and 9 bases stayed unmatched. The germline CDR1 and CDR2 sequences are MDHEN and SYDVKM. The CDR3 loop is CASSLVAAGGRSYEQYF. CDR3 DNA sequence: TGTGCCAGCAGTTTAGTTGCAGCGGGGGGCAGGTCCTACGAGCAGTACTTC.

The sample holds many counts of this clonotype. This sequence joins TRBV7-3 and TRBJ2-7, with D perhaps matching TRBD2 (6 bases). The CDR3 runs 14 residues. V was pared by 6 bases and J by 6 bases, with 18 bases between. The germline gives CDR1 SGHTA, CDR2 FQGTGA. The CDR3 DNA sequence: TGTGCCAGCAGTCCCGGGCGGGAACACGGCGAGCAGTACTTC. Its translation: CASSPGREHGEQYF. The full variable domain, with the rest looked up from reference TRBV7-3 and TRBJ2-7, is GAGVSQTPSNKVTEKGKYVELRCDPISGHTALYWYRQSLGQGPEFLIYFQGTGAADDSGLPNDRFFAVRPEGSVSTLKIQRTERGDSAVYLCASSPGREHGEQYFGPGTRLTVT.

This clonotype has at least ten counts. The chain couples TRBV12-5 to TRBJ2-5; D uncertain. Germline CDR1 reads LGHNT; CDR2 reads FRNRAP. Trimming shortened V by 5 bases and J by 2 bases, and 9 bases separated the two germline ends. The CDR3 spans 13 residues. CDR3 bases: TGTGCTAGTGGTCAGAGTCCACAAGAGACCCAGTACTTC. It is translated as CASGQSPQETQYF.

CDR3 nucleotide sequence: TGTGCCAGCAGTCGGGGGGGGGATCGAGCTTTCTTT. This translates into CASSRGGDRAFF. The chain has TRBV28 and TRBJ1-1; weak D call: TRBD1 (5 bases). Trimming stripped 5 bases from V and 10 bases from J, with 14 bases between. This CDR3 spans 12 amino acids. The germline gives CDR1 MDHEN, CDR2 SYDVKM.

The chain has TRBV6-2 or TRBV6-3 and TRBJ2-7, with 7 bases matching TRBD2. The CDR3 is made up of 13 amino acids. The germline CDR1 and CDR2 sequences are MNHEY and SVGEGT. Unmatched junction bases numbered 10, after V lost 8 bases and J lost 6 bases. The CDR3 reads CASRRGEVREQYF. Written as DNA, the CDR3 is TGTGCCAGCCGCCGGGGGGAAGTTCGCGAGCAGTACTTC.

CDR3 protein: CATNVGEGTEAFF. DNA of the CDR3: TGTGCCACAAACGTAGGGGAAGGCACTGAAGCTTTCTTT. The chain is built from TRBV10-3 and TRBJ1-1; D is perhaps TRBD1 (5 bases). Germline-derived CDR1 and CDR2 are ENHRY and SYGVKD. The V end lost 10 bases, the J end lost 4 bases, and 16 bases lay between the germline ends. The length of the CDR3 is 13 residues.

The J gene is TRBJ1-1, the V gene TRBV20-1; tentatively, D is TRBD1 (5 bases). Per germline, CDR1 DFQATT and CDR2 SNEGSKA (reference sequence). The ends were cut back, 6 bases at V and 4 bases at J, with 15 bases in the middle. CDR3 length: 13 residues. Here the CDR3 reads CSAPGRRFTEAFF. The CDR3 DNA follows: TGCAGTGCCCCGGGACGGAGATTCACTGAAGCTTTCTTT.

Ten or more counts support this clonotype. This rearrangement joins TRBV6-2 or TRBV6-3 to TRBJ2-7, with 10 positions matching TRBD1. The germline gives CDR1 MNHEY, CDR2 SVGEGT. Trimming took 0 bases from V and 4 from J; bases not matched to a gene: 3. This CDR3 has 15 amino acids. DNA for the CDR3: TGTGCCAGCAGTTACTCGACGGACAGGGGGTACGAGCAGTACTTC. Encoded protein: CASSYSTDRGYEQYF.

This clonotype was picked up a small number of times. The chain combines TRBV10-3 with TRBJ2-5, with TRBD1 matching 9 bases. The ends lost 4 bases at V and 5 bases at J; junction bases unmatched: 8. Germline values: CDR1 ENHRY, CDR2 SYGVKD. CDR3 length: 15 residues. CDR3 nucleotides: TGTGCCATCAGTGGGACGGACAGGGGCCGGGAGACCCAGTACTTC. As protein: CAISGTDRGRETQYF.

Notes on this clonotype: The junction departs from germline at one end; a sequencing error may be responsible. The genes are TRBV5-1 and TRBJ2-5, with 7 bases aligning to TRBD1. This CDR3 has 13 amino acids. From germline, CDR1 is SGHRS and CDR2 YFSETQ. DNA of the CDR3: TGTGCCAGCAGTTTAGGGACAGCAGAGACCCAGTACTTC. It codes for CASSLGTAETQYF.

There are many counts of this clonotype. The rearrangement links TRBV12-3 or TRBV12-4 to TRBJ1-5, with 8 bases identical to TRBD1. The CDR3 contains 14 residues. V was pared by 6 bases and J by 6 bases, with 7 bases of the junction left unmatched. The chain's CDR3 is CASSRDRGRQPQHF. The CDR3 DNA sequence: TGTGCCAGCAGCCGAGACAGGGGTCGTCAGCCCCAGCATTTT.

This clonotype was seen ten or more times. The genes are TRBV6-5 and TRBJ1-6, with a possible D match to TRBD1 (6 bases). There are 15 residues in the CDR3. Germline CDR1 reads MNHEY; CDR2 reads SVGAGI. Trimming took off 0 bases at V and 7 bases at J, with 10 bases between the two ends. The CDR3 nucleotides read TGTGCCAGCAGTTACTCGCCGGGGGCCAATTCACCCCTCCACTTT. As protein: CASSYSPGANSPLHF.

Ten or more counts support this clonotype. This chain joins TRBV20-1 and TRBJ1-5, with 9 bases fitting TRBD1. The CDR3 has 13 amino acids. After removal of 1 base from V and 5 bases from J, the junction contained 0 bases not matched to a gene. The V gene's germline CDR1 is DFQATT and CDR2 SNEGSKA (reference sequence). CDR3 region: CSARGQGDQPQHF. The CDR3 nucleotides read TGCAGTGCTAGAGGACAGGGGGATCAGCCCCAGCATTTT.

The J gene is TRBJ1-1, the V gene TRBV27; D unresolved. Germline V gene data show CDR1 as MNHEY and CDR2 as SMNVEV (reference sequence). V was pared by 3 bases and J by 3 bases, with 11 bases between. The CDR3 is 14 amino acids. CDR3 protein: CASSFFVEDTEAFF. The CDR3 DNA reads TGTGCCAGCAGTTTCTTTGTAGAAGACACTGAAGCTTTCTTT.

This clonotype has more than one count but fewer than ten. V gene TRBV27 combines with J gene TRBJ1-2, with D perhaps matching TRBD1 (6 bases). The V end lost 5 bases, the J end lost 3 bases, and 16 bases lay between the germline ends. Per the germline V gene, CDR1 is MNHEY and CDR2 is SMNVEV (reference sequence). The CDR3 has 15 residues. The CDR3 DNA reads as TGTGCCAGCAGTCCCCGACAGGCCCCTTACTATGGCTACACCTTC. Protein: CASSPRQAPYYGYTF.

This clonotype was counted a few times. The V and J genes are TRBV4-1 and TRBJ1-2, with D possibly matching TRBD1 (5 bases). Germline CDR1 is MGHRA and CDR2 is YSYEKL. Trimming pared 3 bases from V and 8 bases from J, leaving 10 bases between. The CDR3 consists of 12 residues. The chain's CDR3 is CASSHIGGGYTF. The CDR3 DNA is TGCGCCAGCAGCCATATCGGGGGAGGCTACACCTTC.

V and J are TRBV12-3 or TRBV12-4 and TRBJ1-2, with 9 nucleotides matching TRBD1. This CDR3 has 14 residues. The J segment lost 2 bases and the V segment lost 6 bases, leaving 4 bases of the junction unmatched. Here the CDR3 reads CASRLQGANYGYTF. As DNA, the CDR3 is TGTGCCAGCAGACTACAGGGGGCCAACTATGGCTACACCTTC.

The chain joins TRBV9 to TRBJ2-5, with unresolved D. The germline V gene encodes CDR1 SGDLS and CDR2 YYNGEE. The CDR3 has 14 amino acids. Trimming cost V 0 bases and J 5 bases, with 11 bases left between them. The CDR3: CASSVGSLSETQYF. The CDR3 DNA is TGTGCCAGCAGCGTAGGCTCTTTGTCGGAGACCCAGTACTTC.

This clonotype has more than one count but fewer than ten. This sequence joins TRBV30 and TRBJ1-1, with 7 bases matching TRBD1. CDR3 length equals 14 residues. After removal of 0 bases from V and 7 bases from J, the junction contained 8 bases not matched to a gene. Germline assignment: CDR1 GTSNPN and CDR2 SVGIG (reference sequence). This CDR3 is CAWSVEDRANEAFF. The DNA for the CDR3 is TGTGCCTGGAGTGTGGAAGACAGGGCGAATGAAGCTTTCTTT.

In its sample, this clonotype was seen many times. V is TRBV20-1 and J is TRBJ2-5; the D call may be TRBD1 or TRBD2 (5 bases each). CDR1 and CDR2 from the germline V gene are DFQATT and SNEGSKA (reference sequence). Deletions cut 3 bases from V and 5 bases from J, with 10 bases between. This CDR3 is built from 12 residues. The CDR3 DNA sequence: TGCAGTGCTAGTGCCTGGGGGGAGACCCAGTACTTC. It yields the protein CSASAWGETQYF.

Concerning this clonotype itself: At one of its ends the junction is not consistent with the germline gene, which may arise from a read error. V gene TRBV12-3 or TRBV12-4 combines with J gene TRBJ2-2; the D gene is possibly TRBD2 (5 bases). The CDR3 spans 16 residues. CDR3: CASTPMASINSGDLFF. In nucleotides, the CDR3 is TGTGCCAGCACCCCAATGGCGTCGATTAACTCCGGGGATCTGTTTTTT.

Comments on this clonotype: This may be a read error: a much more frequent sequence differs by one nucleotide. V usage is TRBV7-2 and J usage is TRBJ1-6, with no clear D. This CDR3 spans 14 amino acids. Germline CDR1 is SGHTA and CDR2 is FQGNSA. CDR3 nucleotides: TGTGCCATCAGCTTAAGTGGGGAGGTCTCACCCCTCCACTTT. Translated, it gives CAISLSGEVSPLHF.

J is TRBJ1-5 and V is TRBV20-1; 7 nucleotides line up with TRBD1. Looked up from germline, CDR1 is DFQATT and CDR2 is SNEGSKA (reference sequence). This CDR3 contains 17 residues. V gave up 5 bases and J gave up 3 bases; unmatched junction bases: 16. This chain's CDR3 is CSAPLAGRGWVNQPQHF. CDR3 DNA sequence: TGCAGTGCTCCTTTAGCGGGCAGGGGGTGGGTCAATCAGCCCCAGCATTTT.

This clonotype has a count of ten or more. CDR3: CASSPDRSGANVLTF. The DNA for the CDR3 is TGTGCCAGCAGCCCTGACAGGAGTGGGGCCAACGTCCTGACTTTC. The V gene is TRBV7-2, the J gene TRBJ2-6, with D perhaps TRBD1 (6 bases). V lost 5 bases and J lost 3, with 11 bases in between. The germline V gene has CDR1 SGHTA and CDR2 FQGNSA. This CDR3 region has 15 residues.

The chain carries TRBV6-1 and TRBJ2-5; 11 bases are shared with TRBD2. Germline assignment: CDR1 MNHNS and CDR2 SASEGT. The CDR3 runs 14 residues. J gave up 5 bases and V 8 bases, and 7 bases lay outside the gene matches. CDR3 sequence reads: CASYSGGAAETQYF. DNA of the CDR3: TGTGCCAGCTATAGCGGGGGGGCCGCCGAGACCCAGTACTTC.